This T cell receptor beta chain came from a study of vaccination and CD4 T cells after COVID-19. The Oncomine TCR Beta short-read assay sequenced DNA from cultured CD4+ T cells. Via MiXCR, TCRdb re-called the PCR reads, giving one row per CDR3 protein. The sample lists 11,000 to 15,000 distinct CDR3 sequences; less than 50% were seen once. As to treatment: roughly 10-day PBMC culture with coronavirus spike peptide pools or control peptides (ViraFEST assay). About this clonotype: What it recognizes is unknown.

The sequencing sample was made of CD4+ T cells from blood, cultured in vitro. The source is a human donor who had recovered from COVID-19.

For the CDR3, the DNA is TGTGCCAGCAGCGGGTACAGGGTTGGGAACTATGGCTACACCTTC. Translation: CASSGYRVGNYGYTF. The chain has TRBV25-1 and TRBJ1-2; D might be TRBD1 (6 bases). Deletions cut 6 bases from V and 2 bases from J, with 16 bases between. Germline assignment: CDR1 MGHDK and CDR2 SYGVNS. The CDR3 loop spans 15 amino acids.